These 20 T cell receptor beta chains originate from one sample sequenced in a study of blood T cell repertoires in COVID-19. Using immunoSEQ multiplex PCR, the repertoire was profiled, and TCRdb retains in-frame clones only, with some absent. The profile shows about 310,000 clones, approximately 90% of them singletons. Sequencing input: PBMCs or T cells enriched from blood (not recorded which). These receptors came from a woman aged 18-35 years who had recovered from COVID-19.

In its sample, this clone was seen a few times. The chain links TRBV4-3 to TRBJ2-1, with D maybe TRBD2 (5 bases). The CDR3 length is 17 residues. The V end was cut by 0 bases, the J end by 0 bases, with 12 bases between. CDR1 and CDR2 from the germline V gene are LGHNA and YSLEER. The CDR3 bases are TGCGCCAGCAGCCAAGAGCTAGCCTTCAGCTCCTACAATGAGCAGTTCTTC. Translating it yields CASSQELAFSSYNEQFF.

The chain recombines TRBV4-3 with TRBJ2-1; 10 bases align to TRBD2. CDR1 LGHNA and CDR2 YSLEER come from the germline V gene. The J segment lost 6 bases and the V segment lost 0 bases, leaving 11 bases of the junction unmatched. The CDR3 length is 18 residues. The CDR3 protein is CASSQDNSPSGRINEQFF. CDR3 DNA: TGCGCCAGCAGCCAAGATAACTCGCCTAGCGGGAGAATCAATGAGCAGTTCTTC.

The chain links TRBV5-1 to TRBJ2-7; D is perhaps TRBD1 (6 bases). V was trimmed by 6 bases and J by 4 bases, leaving 17 bases between them. The CDR3 is 14 amino acids. Germline V gene sequence: CDR1 SGHRS, CDR2 YFSETQ. DNA for the CDR3: TGCGCCAGCACCCTCCCTGGGACACCGTACGAGCAGTACTTC. Translating it yields CASTLPGTPYEQYF.

This clone was seen only once. CDR3 in DNA: TGTGCCAGTAGTATATTAGGGACAGTAATGAATGAGCAGTTCTTC. Translating it yields CASSILGTVMNEQFF. The V and J genes are TRBV19 and TRBJ2-1, with 7 bases matching TRBD1. This CDR3 contains 15 residues. With V trimmed by 2 bases and J by 7 bases, 8 bases remained unmatched. Per the germline V gene, CDR1 is LNHDA and CDR2 is SQIVND (reference sequence).

The chain uses TRBV28 and TRBJ1-1; 7 bases line up with TRBD1. The ends lost 1 base at V and 8 bases at J; junction bases unmatched: 7. Germline V gene sequence: CDR1 MDHEN, CDR2 SYDVKM. This CDR3 has 14 amino acids. The CDR3 sequence: CASSLLGETGEAFF. The CDR3 DNA sequence: TGTGCCAGCAGTTTATTAGGGGAGACAGGGGAAGCTTTCTTT. The whole variable domain, filled in from reference TRBV28 and TRBJ1-1, reads DVKVTQSSRYLVKRTGEKVFLECVQDMDHENMFWYRQDPGLGLRLIYFSYDVKMKEKGDIPEGYSVSREKKERFSLILESASTNQTSMYLCASSLLGETGEAFFGQGTRLTVV.

The rearrangement joins TRBV9 to TRBJ1-4; 8 bases match TRBD1. This CDR3 spans 15 amino acids. Germline V gives CDR1 SGDLS, CDR2 YYNGEE. With V trimmed by 4 bases and J by 2 bases, 4 bases remained unmatched. In DNA form, the CDR3 reads TGTGCCAGCAGCCCTAGGACAGGGACTAATGAAAAACTGTTTTTT. It specifies CASSPRTGTNEKLFF.

The genes are TRBV18 and TRBJ2-7; the match to TRBD1 covers 7 bases. Germline V CDR1 and CDR2: KGHSH, LQKENI. The CDR3 runs 15 residues. V shed 3 bases and J 1 base; nucleotides not matched to a gene: 6. CDR3 bases: TGTGCCAGCTCACCTGACAGGGCCTTGTCCTACGAGCAGTACTTC. As protein: CASSPDRALSYEQYF.

The V gene is TRBV7-2, the J gene TRBJ1-5, with 7 positions matching TRBD1. Germline V lookup: CDR1 SGHTA, CDR2 FQGNSA. This CDR3 spans 13 amino acids. V was pared by 3 bases and J by 8 bases, with 4 bases of the junction left unmatched. The CDR3 sequence is CASSLGTAEPQHF. CDR3 DNA sequence: TGTGCCAGCAGCTTGGGGACAGCCGAGCCCCAGCATTTT. The complete variable domain, with remaining parts taken from reference TRBV7-2 and TRBJ1-5, reads GAGVSQSPSNKVTEKGKDVELRCDPISGHTALYWYRQSLGQGLEFLIYFQGNSAPDKSGLPSDRFSAERTGGSVSTLTIQRTQQEDSAVYLCASSLGTAEPQHFGDGTRLSIL.

The rearrangement uses TRBV5-4 and TRBJ1-6; 9 bases fit TRBD1. There are 14 residues in the CDR3. V was clipped by 3 bases and J by 7 bases; unmatched bases: 2. Germline V gives CDR1 SGHNT, CDR2 YYREEE (reference sequence). The CDR3 bases are TGTGCCAGCAGCTGGGGGACAGGGAATTCACCCCTCCACTTT. Its translation is CASSWGTGNSPLHF. Drawing the rest from reference TRBV5-4 and TRBJ1-6, the complete variable domain is ETGVTQSPTHLIKTRGQQVTLRCSSQSGHNTVSWYQQALGQGPQFIFQYYREEENGRGNFPPRFSGLQFPNYSSELNVNALELDDSALYLCASSWGTGNSPLHFGNGTRLTVT.

This clone was observed once. The gene calls are TRBV19 and TRBJ1-5; D remains ambiguous. Germline assignment: CDR1 LNHDA and CDR2 SQIVND (reference sequence). Trimming left V 2 bases short and J 3 bases short, with 8 bases between. The CDR3 is made up of 14 amino acids. CDR3 nucleotides: TGTGCCAGTAGTATAAGTCAGAACAATCAGCCCCAGCATTTT. It translates to CASSISQNNQPQHF. The variable domain in full, completed from reference TRBV19 and TRBJ1-5, reads DGGITQSPKYLFRKEGQNVTLSCEQNLNHDAMYWYRQDPGQGLRLIYYSQIVNDFQKGDIAEGYSVSREKKESFPLTVTSAQKNPTAFYLCASSISQNNQPQHFGDGTRLSIL.

This chain uses TRBV6-1 with TRBJ1-6; D is uncertain. Germline CDR1 MNHNS, CDR2 SASEGT. This CDR3 has 15 residues. V was trimmed by 1 base and J by 9 bases, leaving 13 bases between them. CDR3 DNA: TGTGCCAGCAGTGAAGAAGGAGGGTGGAGTTCACCCCTCCACTTT. It translates to CASSEEGGWSSPLHF.

This clone was observed once. The chain combines TRBV7-2 with TRBJ1-1, with D possibly matching TRBD1 (6 bases). CDR1 is SGHTA and CDR2 is FQGNSA in the germline V gene. V lost 5 bases, J lost 9 bases, and 19 bases lay in between. CDR3 length: 14 residues. The CDR3 DNA follows: TGTGCCAGCAGCCGCTCCCAAAACAGGGTACAAGCTTTCTTT. Protein sequence: CASSRSQNRVQAFF.

The genes are TRBV3-1 (or the pseudogene TRBV3-2) and TRBJ1-1; weak D call: TRBD1 (5 bases). Germline V gene sequence: CDR1 LGHDT, CDR2 YNNKEL (reference sequence). The ends were cut back, 4 bases at V and 6 bases at J, with 21 bases in the middle. CDR3 length: 16 amino acids. The CDR3 loop is CASSPKLRDPRPEAFF. The CDR3 DNA sequence: TGTGCCAGCAGCCCTAAGCTCAGGGATCCGAGGCCTGAAGCTTTCTTT.

V usage is TRBV2 and J usage is TRBJ1-2; the D is unclear. The CDR3 spans 14 residues. Germline V gives CDR1 SNHLY, CDR2 FYNNEI. V was clipped by 4 bases and J by 7 bases, with 16 bases between them. As DNA, the CDR3 is TGTGCCAGCAGTGTTGGAGGGTCGGGGAGTGGCTACACCTTC. Protein product: CASSVGGSGSGYTF.

This chain uses TRBV2 with TRBJ2-3; 14 bases align to TRBD2. CDR1 SNHLY and CDR2 FYNNEI come from the germline V gene. Germline trimming cut 6 bases from V and 4 bases from J; bases unmatched to any gene: 9. The CDR3 runs 17 residues. The CDR3 protein is CASSVGLAGDSADTQYF. The CDR3 DNA sequence: TGTGCCAGCAGCGTGGGACTAGCGGGAGATTCAGCAGATACGCAGTATTTT.

The V gene is TRBV19, the J gene TRBJ1-2; 7 nucleotides match TRBD1. Trimming at V came to 7 bases and at J to 7 bases, leaving 9 bases not matched to a gene. The CDR3 has 13 residues. Germline V gives CDR1 LNHDA, CDR2 SQIVND (reference sequence). The CDR3 region has the DNA TGTGCCAGTACCGAGGGACAGCATCGTGGCTACACCTTC. Protein sequence: CASTEGQHRGYTF.

In its sample, this clone was seen once. The CDR3: CASSLSGVSNTEAFF. CDR3 nucleotide sequence: TGCGCCAGCAGCCTCTCAGGGGTGAGTAACACTGAAGCTTTCTTT. This chain connects TRBV4-1 to TRBJ1-1, with TRBD1 as a possible D gene (6 bases). Trimming left V 4 bases short and J 2 bases short, with 14 bases between. There are 15 residues in the CDR3. Germline CDR1 is MGHRA and CDR2 is YSYEKL.

The V gene is TRBV30, the J gene TRBJ1-5, with a possible D match to TRBD1 (5 bases). There are 15 residues in the CDR3. Per germline, CDR1 GTSNPN and CDR2 SVGIG (reference sequence). The V gene lost 5 bases and the J gene lost 4 bases, with 18 bases spanning the gap. The CDR3 is CAWGVGQIENQPQHF. The CDR3 bases are TGTGCCTGGGGGGTGGGGCAAATCGAGAATCAGCCCCAGCATTTT.

This clone was seen once. The chain carries TRBV9 and TRBJ2-2, with TRBD1 identical over 7 bases. V lost 0 bases to trimming and J lost 0 bases; unmatched junction nucleotides: 2. CDR1 is SGDLS and CDR2 is YYNGEE in the germline V gene. There are 16 residues in the CDR3. The CDR3 DNA is TGTGCCAGCAGCGTAGGAGGGGGCGCGAACACCGGGGAGCTGTTTTTT. Its translation is CASSVGGGANTGELFF. Drawing the rest from reference TRBV9 and TRBJ2-2, the complete variable domain is DSGVTQTPKHLITATGQRVTLRCSPRSGDLSVYWYQQSLDQGLQFLIQYYNGEERAKGNILERFSAQQFPDLHSELNLSSLELGDSALYFCASSVGGGANTGELFFGEGSRLTVL.

The chain has TRBV4-2 and TRBJ2-1, with 11 bases that match TRBD2. The CDR3 totals 21 residues. V lost 3 bases and J lost 2; bases outside the gene matches: 18. CDR1 is LGHNA and CDR2 is YNFKEQ in the germline V gene. The CDR3 protein is CASSHAILWGLAGGTYNEQFF. CDR3 sequence (DNA): TGTGCCAGCAGCCACGCAATCCTGTGGGGCCTAGCGGGAGGCACCTACAATGAGCAGTTCTTC.